This entry describes one TCR beta chain. Its antigen is not identified. The data were taken from a study of T cells in tuberculosis. Turning to the study itself: T cells were selected with CD1B tetramers loaded with glucose monomycolate. This South African cohort compared adolescents with or without latent tuberculosis against adults with active tuberculosis. Study outcomes and limitations: Active tuberculosis alpha repertoires lay closer to GMM-specific TCRs than controls'. The TCR-beta difference was not significant; alpha differences partly reflected length.

Time point meaning: new active TB diagnosis, blood taken before or within 7 days of starting treatment. CDR3 length equals 18 residues. From germline, CDR1 is SGHVS and CDR2 FQNEAQ. Trimming took 3 bases from V and 6 from J, leaving 23 bases between them. Clones were read by immunoSEQ multiplex PCR, and TCRdb kept only the in-frame ones, dropping some. This table holds 30,000 to 40,000 clones, less than 95% found once. Sample: PBMCs, taken at tuberculosis diagnosis. The receptor was isolated from an adult with tuberculosis. The V and J genes are TRBV7-8 and TRBJ2-2; tentatively, D is TRBD2 (6 bases). CDR3 in amino acids: CASSFYSWDREKAGELFF. DNA for the CDR3: TGTGCCAGCAGCTTTTATTCTTGGGACCGGGAGAAGGCCGGGGAGCTGTTTTTT.